Below are 9 T cell receptor beta chains sequenced from a single sample in a study of OX40 agonist ivuxolimab in advanced cancers. TCRdb keeps only in-frame clones here, not all; method: immunoSEQ multiplex PCR. The table includes some 85,000 clones, roughly 90% detected once. The sequencing used CD4+ or CD8+ T cells sorted from blood, collected in a trial of the OX40 agonist ivuxolimab. These receptors all come from an adult with an advanced solid tumor such as melanoma, head and neck, liver or kidney cancer.

This chain uses TRBV14 with TRBJ2-7; 11 bases agree with TRBD2. The CDR3 has 19 amino acids. Germline CDR1 reads SGHDN; CDR2 reads FVKESK. V gave up 2 bases and J gave up 1 base; unmatched junction bases: 13. Here the CDR3 reads CASSQPVGLAGGGSYEQYF. As DNA, the CDR3 is TGTGCCAGCAGCCAACCGGTGGGGCTAGCGGGAGGAGGTTCCTACGAGCAGTACTTC.

In DNA, the CDR3 is TGTGCCAGCAGCTTGGCCACCTATGGTCTTAATGAGCAGTTCTTC. Translating it yields CASSLATYGLNEQFF. This chain joins TRBV5-6 and TRBJ2-1, with no clear D. This CDR3 is 15 amino acids long. Germline CDR1 is SGHDT and CDR2 is YYEEEE. V dropped 0 bases and J dropped 7 bases, with 14 bases sitting between them. Supplemented by reference TRBV5-6 and TRBJ2-1, the full variable domain reads DAGVTQSPTHLIKTRGQQVTLRCSPKSGHDTVSWYQQALGQGPQFIFQYYEEEERQRGNFPDRFSGHQFPNYSSELNVNALLLGDSALYLCASSLATYGLNEQFFGPGTRLTVL.

In regard to this clone: Different DNA sequences within this sample yield the same CDR3. The CDR3 loop reads CASSLRGTECDEQYF. CDR3 bases: TGTGCCAGCAGTTTACGAGGGACAGAGTGCGACGAGCAGTACTTC. J is TRBJ2-7 and V is TRBV27, with 7 bases matching TRBD1. CDR1 and CDR2 from the germline V gene are MNHEY and SMNVEV (reference sequence). The CDR3 has 15 amino acids. With V trimmed by 2 bases and J by 5 bases, 9 bases remained unmatched.

The chain links TRBV19 to TRBJ2-3, with 13 bases matching TRBD2. V lost 4 bases to trimming and J lost 3 bases; unmatched junction nucleotides: 7. Germline assignment: CDR1 LNHDA and CDR2 SQIVND (reference sequence). The CDR3 runs 17 residues. This chain's CDR3 is CASSTRLAGGSTDTQYF. The CDR3 DNA reads TGTGCCAGTAGTACCCGACTAGCGGGAGGATCGACAGATACGCAGTATTTT.

About this clone: Relative to the germline gene, one junction end is altered; a read error may explain this. This chain uses TRBV7-2 with TRBJ2-1, with D perhaps assigned TRBD1 or TRBD2 (5 bases each). This CDR3 contains 12 residues. Germline loops: CDR1 SGHTA, CDR2 FQGNSA. CDR3: CASSLTQGEGLF. Here the CDR3 DNA reads TGTGCCAGCAGCTTGACCCAGGGTGAGGGGCTCTTC.

The V and J genes are TRBV7-2 and TRBJ2-7; weak D call: TRBD2 (5 bases). Germline assignment: CDR1 SGHTA and CDR2 FQGNSA. V was pared by 4 bases and J by 2 bases, with 15 bases between. The CDR3 is made up of 15 amino acids. This CDR3 reads CASSSRAAATYEQYF. The CDR3 nucleotides read TGTGCCAGCAGCTCCCGGGCAGCGGCCACCTACGAGCAGTACTTC.

CDR3 DNA sequence: TGTGCCATTAGTTGGCACAGAGACACCGGGGAGCTGTTTTTT. Translation: CAISWHRDTGELFF. The chain carries TRBV7-9 and TRBJ2-2; no clear D gene. The CDR3 has 14 residues. Germline values: CDR1 SEHNR, CDR2 FQNEAQ (reference sequence). With 10 bases removed from V and 3 bases from J, the gap between germline ends came to 15 bases.

This chain connects TRBV29-1 to TRBJ2-3, with 9 bases matching TRBD2. The germline V gene encodes CDR1 SQVTM and CDR2 ANQGSEA. This CDR3 region has 16 residues. V was clipped by 3 bases and J by 8 bases; unmatched bases: 15. The CDR3 region has the DNA TGCAGCGTTGAGGGGGGGGTAGCGGGAGCCCCGAGTACGCAGTATTTT. Protein: CSVEGGVAGAPSTQYF.

The rearrangement uses TRBV28 and TRBJ1-5; D may be TRBD1 (6 bases). Trimming took off 11 bases at V and 1 base at J, with 21 bases between the two ends. The length of the CDR3 is 16 residues. CDR1 is MDHEN and CDR2 is SYDVKM in the germline V gene. The CDR3 DNA follows: TGTGCCGCCTTATCGGGGGCGCCCCCAAGCAATCAGCCCCAGCATTTT. Translating it yields CAALSGAPPSNQPQHF.